Listed below are T cell receptor beta chains from one sample, sequenced in a study of blood T cell repertoires in COVID-19. Method: immunoSEQ multiplex PCR; TCRdb's copy keeps in-frame clones and lacks some. The sample records some 250,000 clones, roughly 89% being singletons. Source material: PBMCs or T cells enriched from blood (not recorded which). The receptors originated from a woman in her 30s with acute COVID-19. CDR3s include the opening cysteine and the closing phenylalanine or tryptophan. Each record gives: V gene, D gene, clone size, J gene, CDR3 DNA, CDR3 protein. A D gene is named only where the DNA matches it firmly. A clone size is listed for some rows: how often the clone was seen (once, few, many), or a class if it is expanded.

TRBV7-9,TRBD1,.,TRBJ1-1,TGTGCCAGCAGGTGGGACAGGGGATCCCAGAACACTGAAGCTTTCTTT,CASRWDRGSQNTEAFF
TRBV27,.,.,TRBJ1-6,TGTGCCAGCAGGGGGGACACCGGAGAGAGCTCCTATAATTCACCCCTCCACTTT,CASRGDTGESSYNSPLHF
TRBV5-6,TRBD2,.,TRBJ2-1,TGTGCCAGCAGCTTGGAACTAGCGAGGGGTGAGCAGTTCTTC,CASSLELARGEQFF
TRBV10-3,.,.,TRBJ1-3,TGTGCCACCAACGGCGGATCCGTTCCTGGAAACACCATATATTTT,CATNGGSVPGNTIYF
TRBV10-1,TRBD1,.,TRBJ1-4,TGCGCCAGCAGCGGGACAGGGGGCTTGGTGACTAATGAAAAACTGTTTTTT,CASSGTGGLVTNEKLFF
TRBV7-2,.,.,TRBJ1-5,TGTGCCAGCAGCTTAGGCAGGTCGGGCAATCAGCCCCAGCATTTT,CASSLGRSGNQPQHF
TRBV12-5,TRBD1,.,TRBJ2-1,TGTGCTAGTGCCGCCGGGCAGGGGGCGCGCAATGAGCAGTTCTTC,CASAAGQGARNEQFF
TRBV29-1,.,.,TRBJ1-4,TGCAGCGTCGTCGTGAGCTTTGAAAAACTGTTTTTT,CSVVVSFEKLFF
TRBV5-4,TRBD1,.,TRBJ1-6,TGTGCCAGCAGCTTGGCAGGGGGCGCCGGCAATTCACCCCTCCACTTT,CASSLAGGAGNSPLHF
TRBV3-1/TRBV3-2,TRBD1,.,TRBJ1-2,TGTGCCAGCAGCCAAGAGTCAAGATCCAGGGGGTATGGCTACACCTTC,CASSQESRSRGYGYTF
TRBV11-2,TRBD1,few,TRBJ2-7,TGTGCCAGCAGCGCAACAGGGGGCTTATACTACGAGCAGTACTTC,CASSATGGLYYEQYF
TRBV2,TRBD2,.,TRBJ2-5,TGTGCCAGCAGTACTAGCGGGGGGGCGGTCGAGACCCAGTACTTC,CASSTSGGAVETQYF
TRBV6-2/TRBV6-3,.,.,TRBJ1-1,TGTGCCAGCAGTTACTCGTGGGAGGAAGCTTTCTTT,CASSYSWEEAFF
TRBV3-1/TRBV3-2,TRBD2,.,TRBJ2-3,TGTGCCAGCTGGAAGCGGGGGGGCACAGATACGCAGTATTTT,CASWKRGGTDTQYF
TRBV27,TRBD1,.,TRBJ2-7,TGTGCCAGCAGTTTAAACAGGGGCTCCTACGAGCAGTACTTC,CASSLNRGSYEQYF
TRBV9,TRBD2,few,TRBJ2-7,TGTGCCAGCAGCGTAACGGGGGGCTACGAGCAGTACTTC,CASSVTGGYEQYF
TRBV3-1/TRBV3-2,.,.,TRBJ1-2,TGTGCCAGCAGCACACGGGACACTGTGAGTGGCTACACCTTC,CASSTRDTVSGYTF
TRBV28,.,.,TRBJ2-2,TGTGCCAGCAGTTTCCGAGTGAACACCGGGGAGCTGTTTTTT,CASSFRVNTGELFF
TRBV18,TRBD1,once,TRBJ2-7,TGTGCCAGCTCACCCCTAGCAACAGGGGGCATGTACGAGCAGTACTTC,CASSPLATGGMYEQYF
TRBV2,.,.,TRBJ2-3,TGTGCCAGCAGTGAAGGGACTCTCAACACAGATACGCAGTATTTT,CASSEGTLNTDTQYF
TRBV6-5,.,once,TRBJ1-4,TGTGCCAGCAGTCAGACAGCAAATAATGAAAAACTGTTTTTT,CASSQTANNEKLFF
TRBV19,.,.,TRBJ1-1,TGTGCCAGTAGTTCTCGACAGATTATGAACACTGAAGCTTTCTTT,CASSSRQIMNTEAFF
TRBV13,.,.,TRBJ2-7,TGTGCCAGCAGCTCCGACTCGGAGCAGTACTTC,CASSSDSEQYF
TRBV2,.,.,TRBJ2-7,TGTGCCAGCAGGGGGGGACTCGAGCAGTACTTC,CASRGGLEQYF
TRBV9,.,once,TRBJ2-3,TGTGCCAGCAGCGTAGACGGTCCGGCAGATACGCAGTATTTT,CASSVDGPADTQYF
TRBV5-1,TRBD2,.,TRBJ2-5,TGCGCCAGCAGCGCGGGACTAGCGGCACAAGAGACCCAGTACTTC,CASSAGLAAQETQYF
TRBV4-1,TRBD2,.,TRBJ2-3,TGCGCCAGCAGCGTGTTGACTAGCGGGAAGATCACAGATACGCAGTATTTT,CASSVLTSGKITDTQYF
TRBV5-1,.,.,TRBJ2-3,TGCGCCAGCAGCTTGTTAGGGGATACTAGCACAGATACGCAGTATTTT,CASSLLGDTSTDTQYF
TRBV6-8,TRBD2,.,TRBJ2-3,TGTGCCAGCAGTTACTCGAATTCCCAGCGGGGCAGCACAGATACGCAGTATTTT,CASSYSNSQRGSTDTQYF
TRBV20-1,.,.,TRBJ2-5,TGCAGTGCCTCCCGGGAAGAGACCCAGTACTTC,CSASREETQYF
TRBV19,TRBD2,.,TRBJ2-7,TGTGCCAGTAGTGAGGCCGGGACTAGGACTCCCTACGAGCAGTACTTC,CASSEAGTRTPYEQYF
TRBV5-4,.,.,TRBJ1-4,TGTGCCAGCAGCTTGTCGGGTAATGAAAAACTGTTTTTT,CASSLSGNEKLFF
TRBV5-1,.,.,TRBJ1-2,TGCGCCAGCAGCCCGGCGGGGGGCCCTAACTATGGCTACACCTTC,CASSPAGGPNYGYTF
TRBV5-5,TRBD1,.,TRBJ2-7,TGTGCCAGCAGCTTGTTTGAGGGACAGGGTTACGAGCAGTACTTC,CASSLFEGQGYEQYF
TRBV19,.,.,TRBJ1-2,TGTGCCAGTAGCCCCGGTTACTATGGCTACACCTTC,CASSPGYYGYTF
TRBV7-3,.,.,TRBJ2-2,TGTGCCAGCAGCCCACTAACTAATACCGGGGAGCTGTTTTTT,CASSPLTNTGELFF
TRBV14,TRBD1,.,TRBJ1-2,TGTGCCAGCAGCCGTACCCCGGGACAGGGGTATGGCTACACCTTC,CASSRTPGQGYGYTF
TRBV7-2,TRBD2,.,TRBJ2-7,TGTGCCAGCAGCTTAGGGTTAGCGGGCCTCTCCTACGAGCAGTACTTC,CASSLGLAGLSYEQYF
TRBV5-1,TRBD1,.,TRBJ1-2,TGCGCCAGCAGTCGAAACCGGGACAGTCTACAAGAAGGTTGGGCTAACTATGGCTACACCTTC,CASSRNRDSLQEGWANYGYTF
TRBV10-3,.,.,TRBJ1-1,TGTGCCATCAGTGAGCAAACCAGGGGCACTGAAGCTTTCTTT,CAISEQTRGTEAFF
TRBV10-3,TRBD1,.,TRBJ2-7,TGTGCCATCAGTGAGGGCGGGACAGGGGCCTACGAGCAGTACTTC,CAISEGGTGAYEQYF
TRBV7-2,.,.,TRBJ1-2,TGTGCCAGCAGCTTAGAGACAGGAATCTATGGCTACACCTTC,CASSLETGIYGYTF
TRBV11-2,TRBD1,.,TRBJ2-5,TGTGCCAGCAGCTCATTAGGGGCGGGACAGGGGTTATTGTCAGGGACCCAGTACTTC,CASSSLGAGQGLLSGTQYF
TRBV28,.,once,TRBJ2-3,TGTGCCAGCAGTTCCGGAGGGGAAGATACGCAGTATTTT,CASSSGGEDTQYF
TRBV3-1/TRBV3-2,TRBD1,once,TRBJ1-4,TGTGCCAGCAGCCAAGTACAGACAGGGCCTGATGAAAAACTGTTTTTT,CASSQVQTGPDEKLFF
TRBV19,.,.,TRBJ2-4,TGTGCCAGTAGTATCCAGGGATCGGAAAACATTCAGTACTTC,CASSIQGSENIQYF
TRBV3-1/TRBV3-2,TRBD1,.,TRBJ2-2,TGTGCCAGCAGCCAAGGCCCGGACAGGATGAACACCGGGGAGCTGTTTTTT,CASSQGPDRMNTGELFF
TRBV11-2,.,.,TRBJ1-3,TGTGCCAGCAGCCTAGGGGGGCAGGGGCGAAACACCATATATTTT,CASSLGGQGRNTIYF
TRBV7-2,TRBD1,.,TRBJ2-7,TGTGCCAGCAGATCGCCGGGACAGAGCCCCTACGAGCAGTACTTC,CASRSPGQSPYEQYF
TRBV15,.,.,TRBJ1-1,TGTGCCACAACGGACAGACGACACACTGAAGCTTTCTTT,CATTDRRHTEAFF
TRBV5-4,.,.,TRBJ1-4,TGTGCCAGCAGCTTGCTCCCTAATGAAAAACTGTTTTTT,CASSLLPNEKLFF
TRBV6-6,TRBD1,.,TRBJ1-2,TGTGCCAGCAGTGCGACAGGGGAGAATGGAGACTATGGCTACACCTTC,CASSATGENGDYGYTF
TRBV5-1,.,.,TRBJ1-4,TGCGCCAGCAGCCCGATTGATCATTTTCAGTACCCCGAAAAACTGTTTTTT,CASSPIDHFQYPEKLFF